This TCR beta chain was recorded in a study of blood T cell repertoires in COVID-19 (TCRdb year 2020). Regarding the complete study: Samples from collaborators originated in the United States, Italy and Spain and spanned both the acute and convalescent phases of COVID-19. The material from the prospective study consisted of cDNA or gDNA derived from T cells, B-cell-depleted T cells, or PBMCs. Deeply sampled blood TCRbeta repertoires from subjects exposed to, actively infected with, or recovered from COVID-19 were included in the dataset. The repertoires were made available in a free public database intended to serve as a resource for research on the immune response to SARS-CoV-2. The samples were drawn from two sources: the first 160 participants of the ongoing ImmuneRACE study, and 1,000 to 1,500 subjects contributed by 6 global collaborators. Sample metadata almost always included a de-identified subject ID, COVID-19 status, age in years and sex. Where HLA class I and class II types were available, the types were taken from metadata supplied by the sample provider, not from assay-based typing. Points the paper makes about the study in general: Clinical and demographic metadata were provided uncurated, with the amount varying by source and participant.

Worth noting for this clone: The specificity of this receptor is unknown. Base qualities were left out, and no much larger clone turns up one base away.

Another Seattle source contributed samples from volunteer blood donors who had recovered from COVID-19. Whole blood was collected in K2EDTA tubes by collaborating institutions according to the institutions' own protocols. Collaborator samples were shipped for TCRbeta analysis as frozen whole blood, isolated PBMCs, or DNA extracted from either sample type. TCRbeta CDR3 regions were amplified from genomic DNA by means of the immunoSEQ Assay, a bias-controlled multiplex PCR. Per the source publication's procedure: Nucleated cell counts per sample were estimated from amplification of reference gene primers within the assay. To quantify the absolute abundance of each unique TCRbeta CDR3 rearrangement, sequence reads were collapsed and filtered. Productive Simpson clonality was computed per sample as the square root of Simpson's diversity index over productive rearrangements. As stored in TCRdb, this immuneACCESS dataset retains in-frame rearrangements with V and J assigned. A fraction of the clones does not appear; measured against another copy, unresolved V genes explain less than half of the discrepancy, and the remainder lacks a known reason. V, J and clone size reflect that table, while D and trimming were determined from the DNA. This sample lists 250,000 to 300,000 clones; 87% were detected once. The biggest ten clones account for over 2% of the sample.

The junction carries 14 bases between V and J, which are trimmed by 2 bases and 0 bases respectively. The germline V gene provides CDR1 SGHVS and CDR2 FQNEAQ. From the cysteine through the phenylalanine, the CDR3 covers 17 amino acids. Only the CDR3 DNA is retained, 51 bases long and in frame from the first base. The source is a woman aged 50 to 60 who had recovered from COVID-19. The rearrangement combines TRBV7-8 with TRBJ1-3, and perhaps TRBD1 as D gene, on 6 matching bases. Sequencing was done on a sample of peripheral blood. This receptor carries the CDR3 CASSLRGGDTSGNTIYF. The bases are TGTGCCAGCAGCTTAAGAGGGGGAGACACCTCTGGAAACACCATATATTTT.